This passage covers 8 T cell receptor beta chains from one sample sequenced in a study of T cell responses to AZD1222 COVID-19 vaccine. TCRdb's table, derived via immunoSEQ multiplex PCR, lists solely in-frame clones and lacks some. The data show approximately 57,000 clones, 86% seen once. The specimen was peripheral blood, collected on day 0 of AZD1222 vaccination. These receptors were collected from an adult in good health.

J is TRBJ1-1 and V is TRBV11-1, with D perhaps TRBD1 (5 bases). Trimming removed 2 bases at V and 5 bases at J, with 12 bases between. The CDR3 length is 14 residues. The germline CDR1 and CDR2 sequences are SGHAT and FQDESV (reference sequence). The CDR3 region is CASSLRGRTTEAFF. DNA for the CDR3: TGTGCCAGCAGCTTAAGGGGACGAACAACTGAAGCTTTCTTT.

V is TRBV28 and J is TRBJ1-5; D may be TRBD1 (6 bases). This CDR3 has 13 residues. Germline CDR1 MDHEN, CDR2 SYDVKM. Trimming removed 7 bases from V and 4 bases from J, with 11 bases in between. The CDR3 protein is CASMGGANQPQHF. CDR3 DNA sequence: TGTGCCAGCATGGGGGGGGCAAATCAGCCCCAGCATTTT.

The chain couples TRBV11-2 to TRBJ1-1, with unresolved D. The CDR3 runs to 14 residues. Trimming removed 1 base from V and 1 base from J, with 7 bases in between. From germline, CDR1 is SGHAT and CDR2 FQNNGV. As DNA, the CDR3 is TGTGCCAGCAGCTTAGGGGCTTCGAACACTGAAGCTTTCTTT. Protein product: CASSLGASNTEAFF.

The chain has TRBV7-2 and TRBJ1-2; D possibly corresponds to TRBD1 (5 bases). The CDR3 covers 15 residues. Germline values: CDR1 SGHTA, CDR2 FQGNSA. Between the trimmed V and J ends, which lost 1 base and 8 bases, there was a span of 17 bases. In DNA, the CDR3 is TGTGCCAGCAGCTTAGGAGGGTTCCGCACAGGAGGCTACACCTTC. Protein product: CASSLGGFRTGGYTF.

This chain connects TRBV3-1 (or the pseudogene TRBV3-2) to TRBJ2-1; 10 nucleotides line up with TRBD2. The length of the CDR3 is 13 residues. V was pared by 2 bases and J by 8 bases, with 0 bases of the junction left unmatched. CDR1 and CDR2 (germline): LGHDT, YNNKEL (reference sequence). As DNA, the CDR3 is TGTGCCAGCAGCCAACTAGCGGGAGATGAGCAGTTCTTC. This gives the protein CASSQLAGDEQFF.

V is TRBV28 and J is TRBJ2-1; D is tentatively TRBD1 or TRBD2 (5 bases each). With 1 base removed from V and 5 bases from J, the gap between germline ends came to 9 bases. The CDR3 spans 14 residues. In germline, CDR1 is MDHEN, CDR2 SYDVKM. The CDR3 DNA reads TGTGCCAGCAGTTTATCCGGGGCTGACAATGAGCAGTTCTTC. Its protein is CASSLSGADNEQFF. Drawing the rest from reference TRBV28 and TRBJ2-1, the complete variable domain is DVKVTQSSRYLVKRTGEKVFLECVQDMDHENMFWYRQDPGLGLRLIYFSYDVKMKEKGDIPEGYSVSREKKERFSLILESASTNQTSMYLCASSLSGADNEQFFGPGTRLTVL.

This chain uses TRBV6-5 with TRBJ1-2; D is undetermined. The CDR3 covers 14 residues. With 0 bases removed from V and 2 bases from J, the gap between germline ends came to 7 bases. Germline V lookup: CDR1 MNHEY, CDR2 SVGAGI. CDR3 residues: CASSYSILNYGYTF. CDR3 nucleotide sequence: TGTGCCAGCAGTTACTCGATCTTAAACTATGGCTACACCTTC.

This clone appeared once. The chain couples TRBV7-2 to TRBJ1-6; no reliable D call. V lost 1 base and J 7 bases, leaving 11 bases between the germline ends. The CDR3 has 15 amino acids. CDR1 is SGHTA and CDR2 is FQGNSA in the germline V gene. The DNA of the CDR3 is TGTGCCAGCAGCTTAGTTGCCCCGGTAAATTCACCCCTCCACTTT. This translates into CASSLVAPVNSPLHF.